These T cell receptor beta chains were read from a single sample in a study of T cells in Graves' hyperthyroidism and ophthalmopathy. TCRdb re-called the multiplex PCR reads with MiXCR, one entry per CDR3 protein. Among some 510,000 distinct CDR3 sequences listed, around 21% were seen once. What was sequenced was blood. The receptors here all came from a man between 18 and 29 years old with Graves' hyperthyroidism. Each CDR3 is given with its conserved first and last residue. A D gene is named only where the DNA matches it firmly. Size values are once, few and many counts, or a class for expanded clones, and some rows have none.

NA	TRBJ1-1	TRBV20-1	NA	TGCAGTGCTAGAGATAGAACACGGTCGACCATAAGTGAGGCTTTCTTT	CSARDRTRSTISEAFF
NA	TRBJ1-5	TRBV6-1	many	TGTGCCAGCAGTGAACTGGGGGGGGGTCAGCCCCAGCATTTT	CASSELGGGQPQHF
TRBD1	TRBJ1-2	TRBV29-1	many	TGCAGCGTTGGGCCCCGGGACAGGGGTTCTGTCACCTTC	CSVGPRDRGSVTF
NA	TRBJ1-2	TRBV12-3/TRBV12-4	few	TGTGCCAGCAGTTTCGAACAGAATGGCTACACCTTC	CASSFEQNGYTF
TRBD1	TRBJ2-7	TRBV6-1	many	TGTGCCAGCAGTGTCCGGGACAGGGGGCTAAAGGCCTACGAGCAGTACTTC	CASSVRDRGLKAYEQYF
TRBD1	TRBJ1-5	TRBV19	NA	TGTGCCAGTAGTCCCCACCCGACAGGGCTTCAGCCCCAGCATTTT	CASSPHPTGLQPQHF
NA	TRBJ1-1	TRBV11-1	many	TGTGCCAGCAGCTCCCGGACGGATCCTCATGGGGACACTGAAGCTTTCTTT	CASSSRTDPHGDTEAFF
NA	TRBJ2-2	TRBV6-5	many	TGTGCCAGCAGTTCATATATAGGGGGGGAGCTGTTTTTT	CASSSYIGGELFF
NA	TRBJ1-2	TRBV28	few	TGTGCCAGCAGCCCTACGGGGGCCTCTAACTATGGCTACACCTTC	CASSPTGASNYGYTF
NA	TRBJ2-7	TRBV29-1	few	TGCAGCGTTGAAATCGGGAGAGTCTACGAGCAGTACTTC	CSVEIGRVYEQYF
TRBD1	TRBJ1-1	TRBV6-1	NA	TGTGCCAGCAGACCACAGGGGTCTGAAGCTTTCTTT	CASRPQGSEAFF
NA	TRBJ1-2	TRBV20-1	many	TGCAGTGCTAGAGATGGGGGCTATGGCTACACCTTC	CSARDGGYGYTF
TRBD1	TRBJ1-5	TRBV20-1	many	TGCAGTGCTACCGTGGACAGGCTACATCAGCCCCAGCATTTT	CSATVDRLHQPQHF
TRBD1	TRBJ2-7	TRBV29-1	once	TGCAGCTACAGAAGGGACAGGGAATCCTACGAGCAGTACTTC	CSYRRDRESYEQYF
NA	TRBJ2-3	TRBV5-1	many	TGCGCCAGCAGCGAGGGGGGTCGCACAGATACGCAGTATTTT	CASSEGGRTDTQYF
NA	TRBJ2-7	TRBV12-3/TRBV12-4	many	TGTGCCAGCAGTTTAGAGCCTTACGAGCAGTACTTC	CASSLEPYEQYF
NA	TRBJ1-1	TRBV5-4	many	TGTGCCAGCAGCTCCTGGGGGAACACTGAAGCTTTCTTT	CASSSWGNTEAFF
NA	TRBJ2-7	TRBV28	few	TGTGCCAGCAGTTTATGGCAGGGGACTGGGGAGCAGTACTTC	CASSLWQGTGEQYF
NA	TRBJ2-7	TRBV5-1	many	TGCGCCAGCAGCTTGGCCATAGGACCCGAGCAGTACTTC	CASSLAIGPEQYF
TRBD1	TRBJ1-2	TRBV12-3/TRBV12-4	NA	TGTGCCAGCAGTTTACGCCCGGGACAGAACTATGGCTACACCTTC	CASSLRPGQNYGYTF
NA	TRBJ1-3	TRBV4-1	NA	TGCGCCAGCAGCCCAACTCCTCTGAGGGGAGCTGGAAACACCATATATTTT	CASSPTPLRGAGNTIYF
TRBD1	TRBJ2-2	TRBV12-3/TRBV12-4	NA	TGTGCCAGCAGCCCGGGACAGGGGGGCACCGGGGAGCTGTTTTTT	CASSPGQGGTGELFF
NA	TRBJ1-6	TRBV11-3	NA	TGTGCCAGCAGCTTAGATCCCTCGGAGCTGCCCCTCCACTTT	CASSLDPSELPLHF
NA	TRBJ2-7	TRBV27	many	TGTGCCAGCAGTCGGGGAAACGAGCAGTACTTC	CASSRGNEQYF
NA	TRBJ2-1	TRBV6-1	NA	TGTGCCAGCAGTGGGGGACCTCTCAATGAGCAGTTCTTC	CASSGGPLNEQFF
NA	TRBJ2-7	TRBV30	NA	TGTGCCTGGAGAAGGACAGCCCCCTCCTACGAGCAGTACTTC	CAWRRTAPSYEQYF
TRBD1	TRBJ1-1	TRBV6-5	many	TGTGCCAGCAGCTACAGGGGCCCGGCGGAGGCCTACACTGAAGCTTTCTTT	CASSYRGPAEAYTEAFF
NA	TRBJ2-7	TRBV6-1	many	TGTGCCAGCAGTGAAATCTACGAGCAGTACTTC	CASSEIYEQYF
NA	TRBJ2-3	TRBV4-2	NA	TGTGCCAGCAGCCCGTTCCTATCGACAGGGAGGAGGGTCACAGATACGCAGTATTTT	CASSPFLSTGRRVTDTQYF